The clone carrying this T cell receptor (beta chain) has a single count. The sample originates from a study of blood T cell repertoires in COVID-19. Overall study: Sources were T cells, B-cell-depleted T cells, or PBMCs; the material itself was cDNA or gDNA.

Authors' methods: From reference gene primer amplification, estimates of nucleated cell counts were derived. TCRdb keeps only in-frame clones here, not all; method: immunoSEQ multiplex PCR. V and J calls and clone size follow that table, whereas D and trimming were derived from the DNA. Of around 140,000 clones in the sample, almost 85% were seen once. The specimen sequenced was peripheral blood. The receptor was derived from a man aged 55 to 70 with acute or convalescent COVID-19.

The CDR3 sequence: CASSQRQGRKRNEKLFF. As DNA, the CDR3 is TGTGCCAGCAGCCAGAGACAGGGCAGAAAACGTAATGAAAAACTGTTTTTT. The chain is built from TRBV14 and TRBJ1-4; 7 positions agree with TRBD1. V shed 3 bases, J shed 4 bases, and the junction held 11 bases outside the gene matches. The germline V gene has CDR1 SGHDN and CDR2 FVKESK. The CDR3 spans 17 residues.